Listed here are 14 T cell receptor beta chains from one sample, sequenced in a study of cytomegalovirus exposure and HLA in healthy donors. PCR involved 60 Vbeta and 13 Jbeta primers. Only in-frame clones appear in the TCRdb table, and some are missing; sequencing was by immunoSEQ multiplex PCR. This table has about 43,000 clones, approximately 77% appearing once. Material for sequencing was PBMCs. Every receptor here comes from a man in his thirties or forties in good health and CMV-seronegative.

The chain combines TRBV4-1 with TRBJ1-3; TRBD1 might be the D (6 bases). This CDR3 has 16 residues. The V and J ends lost 1 base and 7 bases respectively, with 17 bases between them. The germline V gene encodes CDR1 MGHRA and CDR2 YSYEKL. For the CDR3, the DNA is TGCGCCAGCAGCCAAGTTCTTGGCAGGGGAGGGAACACCATATATTTT. Its translation is CASSQVLGRGGNTIYF.

The rearrangement uses TRBV7-2 and TRBJ2-1; 7 bases are shared with TRBD2. The germline gives CDR1 SGHTA, CDR2 FQGNSA. This CDR3 region has 15 residues. With 2 bases clipped from V and 8 bases from J, the junction kept 9 bases outside the gene matches. For the CDR3, the DNA is TGTGCCAGCAGCTTATCCTTGGGGGGAGGGCATGAGCAGTTCTTC. This sequence encodes CASSLSLGGGHEQFF.

The chain recombines TRBV19 with TRBJ1-2; D is possibly TRBD1 (5 bases). V lost 9 bases to trimming and J lost 7 bases, with 18 bases between them. Germline V CDR1 and CDR2: LNHDA, SQIVND (reference sequence). The CDR3 extends over 13 amino acids. The chain's CDR3 is CASQLNGGSGYTF. The CDR3 DNA follows: TGTGCCAGCCAATTAAACGGGGGGAGTGGCTACACCTTC.

J is TRBJ2-5 and V is TRBV11-1; 7 bases fit TRBD2. The V and J ends lost 5 bases and 4 bases, in that order; junction bases with no gene match: 10. From germline, CDR1 is SGHAT and CDR2 FQDESV (reference sequence). This CDR3 comprises 15 residues. The CDR3 region has the DNA TGTGCCAGCAGCATTCGACTAACGGGGGGAGAGACCCAGTACTTC. Translation gives CASSIRLTGGETQYF.

The chain carries TRBV5-1 and TRBJ2-2, with a tentative D call TRBD1 (5 bases). Trimming stripped 2 bases from V and 8 bases from J, with 13 bases between. Germline V lookup: CDR1 SGHRS, CDR2 YFSETQ. This CDR3 has 14 residues. CDR3 nucleotide sequence: TGCGCCAGCAGCTTAGGTCCAGGGTTGGGGGAGCTGTTTTTT. Translating it yields CASSLGPGLGELFF.

The gene calls are TRBV7-6 and TRBJ2-7; TRBD2 aligns across 13 bases. The V gene end was trimmed by 5 bases and the J gene end by 3 bases; junction bases not matched to a gene: 4. CDR1 SGHVS and CDR2 FNYEAQ come from the germline V gene. This CDR3 has 15 amino acids. CDR3 sequence reads: CASSRGTSGNYEQYF. Here the CDR3 DNA reads TGTGCCAGCAGCAGAGGGACTAGCGGGAACTACGAGCAGTACTTC.

The gene calls are TRBV4-3 and TRBJ2-5, with 8 bases aligning to TRBD2. Trimming took 1 base from V and 5 from J; bases not matched to a gene: 12. The V gene's germline CDR1 is LGHNA and CDR2 YSLEER. This CDR3 contains 17 residues. The CDR3 spells CASSQARDPTSGETQYF. CDR3 sequence (DNA): TGCGCCAGCAGCCAAGCCCGAGATCCAACTAGCGGTGAGACCCAGTACTTC.

The CDR3 protein is CAWGRVSSPLHF. In nucleotides, the CDR3 is TGTGCCTGGGGGCGCGTCTCCTCACCCCTCCACTTT. V is TRBV30 and J is TRBJ1-6, with unresolved D. The germline gives CDR1 GTSNPN, CDR2 SVGIG (reference sequence). V gave up 5 bases and J gave up 10 bases, with 12 bases separating them. This CDR3 spans 12 amino acids. The full variable domain, its missing parts supplied by reference TRBV30 and TRBJ1-6, is SQTIHQWPATLVQPVGSPLSLECTVEGTSNPNLYWYRQAAGRGLQLLFYSVGIGQISSEVPQNLSASRPQDRQFILSSKKLLLSDSGFYLCAWGRVSSPLHFGNGTRLTVT.

The chain carries TRBV5-1 and TRBJ2-5; 8 bases match TRBD1. In germline, CDR1 is SGHRS, CDR2 YFSETQ. The CDR3 length is 16 residues. Trimming cost V 2 bases and J 4 bases; bases outside gene matches: 10. Here the CDR3 reads CASSLGGQAERETQYF. CDR3 nucleotide sequence: TGCGCCAGCAGCTTAGGGGGACAGGCTGAGCGAGAGACCCAGTACTTC. Full variable domain (missing parts from reference TRBV5-1 and TRBJ2-5): KAGVTQTPRYLIKTRGQQVTLSCSPISGHRSVSWYQQTPGQGLQFLFEYFSETQRNKGNFPGRFSGRQFSNSRSEMNVSTLELGDSALYLCASSLGGQAERETQYFGPGTRLLVL.

This clone was observed once. This rearrangement joins TRBV6-6 to TRBJ2-3; 11 bases match TRBD2. The V and J ends lost 4 bases and 1 base, in that order; junction bases with no gene match: 1. The CDR3 has 15 amino acids. CDR1 and CDR2 (germline): MNHNY, SVGAGI (reference sequence). This chain's CDR3 is CASSLGLAGTDTQYF. The CDR3 DNA reads as TGTGCCAGCAGTTTGGGACTAGCGGGCACAGATACGCAGTATTTT.

This sequence joins TRBV7-9 and TRBJ1-1; 9 bases align to TRBD1. The CDR3 totals 13 residues. J gave up 11 bases and V 4 bases, and 8 bases lay outside the gene matches. The germline V gene has CDR1 SEHNR and CDR2 FQNEAQ (reference sequence). The CDR3 loop is CASSSQQGAGAFF. CDR3 coding DNA: TGTGCCAGCAGCTCACAACAGGGGGCTGGGGCTTTCTTT.

V and J are TRBV18 and TRBJ2-1; D is possibly TRBD1 (6 bases). The CDR3 sequence is 13 residues long. Looked up from germline, CDR1 is KGHSH and CDR2 is LQKENI. Deletions cut 3 bases from V and 4 bases from J, with 7 bases between. CDR3 sequence reads: CASSPDRYNEQFF. CDR3 in DNA: TGTGCCAGCTCACCGGACAGATACAATGAGCAGTTCTTC.

The chain combines TRBV14 with TRBJ1-1; 7 bases fit TRBD1. The CDR3 is 12 residues long. V lost 3 bases and J lost 7; bases outside the gene matches: 2. Germline assignment: CDR1 SGHDN and CDR2 FVKESK. The chain's CDR3 is CASSQGQLEAFF. The CDR3 region has the DNA TGTGCCAGCAGCCAGGGACAGCTTGAAGCTTTCTTT. Drawing the rest from reference TRBV14 and TRBJ1-1, the complete variable domain is EAGVTQFPSHSVIEKGQTVTLRCDPISGHDNLYWYRRVMGKEIKFLLHFVKESKQDESGMPNNRFLAERTGGTYSTLKVQPAELEDSGVYFCASSQGQLEAFFGQGTRLTVV.

The CDR3 region has the DNA TGTGCCAGCAGCTTAGCCCTCACTAGCGGTGGGAGCACAGATACGCAGTATTTT. Amino acids: CASSLALTSGGSTDTQYF. The chain uses TRBV11-2 and TRBJ2-3; 8 positions match TRBD2. The CDR3 has 18 residues. Germline V gene sequence: CDR1 SGHAT, CDR2 FQNNGV. J was trimmed by 0 bases and V by 1 base; bases with no gene match: 9.